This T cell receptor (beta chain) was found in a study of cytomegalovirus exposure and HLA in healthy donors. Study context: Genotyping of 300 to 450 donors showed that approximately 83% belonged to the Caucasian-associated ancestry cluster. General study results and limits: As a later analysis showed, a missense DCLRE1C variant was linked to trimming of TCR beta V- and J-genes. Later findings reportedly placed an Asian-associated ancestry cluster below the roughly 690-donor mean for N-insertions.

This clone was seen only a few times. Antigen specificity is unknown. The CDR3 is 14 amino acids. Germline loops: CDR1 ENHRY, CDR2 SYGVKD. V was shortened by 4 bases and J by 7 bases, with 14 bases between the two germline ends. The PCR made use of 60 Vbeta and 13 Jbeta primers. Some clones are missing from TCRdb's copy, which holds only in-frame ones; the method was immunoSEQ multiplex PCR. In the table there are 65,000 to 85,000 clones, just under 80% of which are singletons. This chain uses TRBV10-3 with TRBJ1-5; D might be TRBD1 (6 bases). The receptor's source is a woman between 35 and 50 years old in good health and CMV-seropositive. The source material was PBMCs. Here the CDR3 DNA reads TGTGCCATCAGTGGGGGGCAGGGGCAGCAGCCCCAGCATTTT. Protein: CAISGGQGQQPQHF.